This record covers a single T cell receptor beta chain. Antigen unknown. The data derive from a study of beta chain features in type 1 diabetes. Overall study findings and caveats: Patients with type 1 diabetes carried fewer insertions and had more deletions at their VDJ junctions. All four CD4+ subsets of Type 1 diabetes patients contained TCRB CDR3s that were moderately but significantly shorter. Patients' naive, central memory and Treg TCRB repertoires seemed closer to one another than those of healthy donors.

The investigators reverse transcribed all of the isolated RNA, so they sequenced expressed TCRB transcripts. Libraries were prepared by immunoSEQ multiplex PCR; TCRdb keeps only in-frame clonotypes and omits some of them. This repertoire shows about 360,000 clones, around 12% found once; its top ten account for roughly 0.015%. Sequencing was performed on naive CD4+ T cells from blood. The clonotype was recovered from a young man in good health.

As DNA, the CDR3 is TGTGCCAGCAGCGTAGGGGGGGGGACTAGCAGAAGCACAGATACGCAGTATTTT. Protein product: CASSVGGGTSRSTDTQYF. The chain recombines TRBV9 with TRBJ2-3; TRBD2 matches 9 bases. The length of the CDR3 is 18 residues. V trimming: 0 bases; J trimming: 0 bases; junction bases outside the gene matches: 8. From germline, CDR1 is SGDLS and CDR2 YYNGEE. Drawing the rest from reference TRBV9 and TRBJ2-3, the complete variable domain is DSGVTQTPKHLITATGQRVTLRCSPRSGDLSVYWYQQSLDQGLQFLIQYYNGEERAKGNILERFSAQQFPDLHSELNLSSLELGDSALYFCASSVGGGTSRSTDTQYFGPGTRLTVL.